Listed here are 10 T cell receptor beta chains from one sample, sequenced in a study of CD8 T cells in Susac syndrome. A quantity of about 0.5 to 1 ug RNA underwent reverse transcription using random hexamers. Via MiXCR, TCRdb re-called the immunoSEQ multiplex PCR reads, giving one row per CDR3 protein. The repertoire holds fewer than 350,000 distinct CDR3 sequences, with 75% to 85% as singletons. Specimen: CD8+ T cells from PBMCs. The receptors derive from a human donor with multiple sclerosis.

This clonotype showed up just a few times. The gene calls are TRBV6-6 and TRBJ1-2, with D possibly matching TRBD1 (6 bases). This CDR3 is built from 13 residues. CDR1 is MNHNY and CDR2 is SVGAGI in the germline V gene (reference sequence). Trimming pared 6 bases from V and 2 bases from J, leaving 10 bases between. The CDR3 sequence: CASSPGQNYGYTF. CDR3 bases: TGTGCCAGCAGCCCTGGACAGAACTATGGCTACACCTTC.

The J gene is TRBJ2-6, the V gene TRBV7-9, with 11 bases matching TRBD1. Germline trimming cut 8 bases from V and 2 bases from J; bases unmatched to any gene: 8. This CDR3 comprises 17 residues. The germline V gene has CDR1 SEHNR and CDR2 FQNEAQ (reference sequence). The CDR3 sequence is CASRTGGSSPGANVLTF. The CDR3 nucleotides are TGTGCCAGCCGGACAGGGGGCAGTAGTCCTGGGGCCAACGTCCTGACTTTC.

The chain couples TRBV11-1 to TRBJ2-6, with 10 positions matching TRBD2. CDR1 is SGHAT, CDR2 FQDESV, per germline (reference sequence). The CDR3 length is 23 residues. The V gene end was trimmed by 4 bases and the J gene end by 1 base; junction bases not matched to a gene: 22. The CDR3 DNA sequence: TGTGCCAGCAGCTCCTGGTGGGACCGGCTCACTAGCGGGGTAGGGTCTGGGGCCAACGTCCTGACTTTC. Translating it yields CASSSWWDRLTSGVGSGANVLTF.

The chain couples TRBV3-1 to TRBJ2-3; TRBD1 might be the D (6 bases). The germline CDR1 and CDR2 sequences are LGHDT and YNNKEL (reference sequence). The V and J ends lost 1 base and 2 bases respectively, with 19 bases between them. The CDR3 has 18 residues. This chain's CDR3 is CASSQVGPGAEYTDTQYF. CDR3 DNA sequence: TGTGCCAGCAGCCAAGTTGGCCCAGGGGCGGAGTACACAGATACGCAGTATTTT.

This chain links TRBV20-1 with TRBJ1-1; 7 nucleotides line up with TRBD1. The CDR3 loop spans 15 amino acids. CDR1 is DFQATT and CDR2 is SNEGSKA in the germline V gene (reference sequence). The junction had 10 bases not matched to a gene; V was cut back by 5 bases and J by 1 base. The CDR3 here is CSAVKQGNWNTEAFF. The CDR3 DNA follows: TGCAGTGCTGTAAAACAGGGGAATTGGAACACTGAAGCTTTCTTT.

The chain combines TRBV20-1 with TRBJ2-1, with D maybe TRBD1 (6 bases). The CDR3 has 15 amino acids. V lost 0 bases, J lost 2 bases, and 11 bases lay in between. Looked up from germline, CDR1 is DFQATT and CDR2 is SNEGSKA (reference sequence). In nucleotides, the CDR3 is TGCAGTGCTAGAGATAGGGACACCGCCTACAATGAGCAGTTCTTC. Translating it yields CSARDRDTAYNEQFF.

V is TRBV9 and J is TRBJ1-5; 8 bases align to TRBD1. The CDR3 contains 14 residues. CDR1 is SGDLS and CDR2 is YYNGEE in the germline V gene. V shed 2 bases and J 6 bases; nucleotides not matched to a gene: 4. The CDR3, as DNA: TGTGCCAGCAGCGTCGGGACAGGTACTCAGCCCCAGCATTTT. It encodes CASSVGTGTQPQHF.

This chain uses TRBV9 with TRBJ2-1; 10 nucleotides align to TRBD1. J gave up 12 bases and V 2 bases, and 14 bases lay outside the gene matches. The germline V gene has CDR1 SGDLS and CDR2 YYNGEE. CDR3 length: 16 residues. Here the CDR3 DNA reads TGTGCCAGCAGCGTCTTCCCGCGGACAGGGGGAATAATGCAGTTCTTC. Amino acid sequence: CASSVFPRTGGIMQFF.

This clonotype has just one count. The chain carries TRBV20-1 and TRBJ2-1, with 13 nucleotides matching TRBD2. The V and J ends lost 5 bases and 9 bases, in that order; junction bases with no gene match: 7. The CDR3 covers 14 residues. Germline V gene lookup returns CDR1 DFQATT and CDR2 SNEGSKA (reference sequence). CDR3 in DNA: TGCAGTGCTCTCGGGACTAGCGGGATAGTTGAGCAGTTCTTC. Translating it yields CSALGTSGIVEQFF.

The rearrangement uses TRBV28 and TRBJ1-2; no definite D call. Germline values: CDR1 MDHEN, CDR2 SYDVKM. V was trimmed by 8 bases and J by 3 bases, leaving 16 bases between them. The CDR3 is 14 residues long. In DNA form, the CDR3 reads TGTGCCAGCCTCCACCGGCCAGGCCACTATGGCTACACCTTC. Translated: CASLHRPGHYGYTF.